These 31 T cell receptor beta chains were all obtained from the same sample, sequenced in a study of OX40 agonist ivuxolimab in advanced cancers. Using immunoSEQ multiplex PCR, the repertoire was profiled, and TCRdb retains in-frame clones only, with some absent. The table lists tens of thousands of clones, around 90% of them singletons. The sample consisted of CD4+ or CD8+ T cells sorted from blood, taken in a trial of the OX40 agonist ivuxolimab. The receptors were gathered from an adult with an advanced solid tumor such as melanoma, head and neck, liver or kidney cancer.

This rearrangement joins TRBV7-2 to TRBJ1-5; D unclear. The germline CDR1 and CDR2 sequences are SGHTA and FQGNSA. The CDR3 covers 15 residues. Trimming shortened V by 2 bases and J by 2 bases, and 10 bases separated the two germline ends. In DNA form, the CDR3 reads TGTGCCAGCAGCTTATTTCATGCGGGCAATCAGCCCCAGCATTTT. This sequence encodes CASSLFHAGNQPQHF.

The chain is built from TRBV6-5 and TRBJ1-4; a possible D gene is TRBD1 (5 bases). The length of the CDR3 is 16 residues. Germline CDR1 reads MNHEY; CDR2 reads SVGAGI. The ends were cut back, 1 base at V and 8 bases at J, with 17 bases in the middle. The CDR3 region has the DNA TGTGCCAGCAGTTACTTGTACAGGTCAGAGACCGAAAAACTGTTTTTT. It codes for CASSYLYRSETEKLFF.

V and J are TRBV5-8 and TRBJ1-1; D might be TRBD1 (5 bases). Between the trimmed V and J ends, which lost 4 bases and 0 bases, there was a span of 10 bases. The germline CDR1 and CDR2 sequences are SGHTS and YDEGEE. This CDR3 has 14 amino acids. The CDR3 region has the DNA TGTGCCAGCAGCCTGGACACTCTGAACACTGAAGCTTTCTTT. Its protein product is CASSLDTLNTEAFF.

The chain joins TRBV7-2 to TRBJ1-2, with 10 bases matching TRBD1. The CDR3 has 15 amino acids. Losses at the gene ends were 2 bases for V and 7 bases for J; bases not matched to a gene: 7. The germline V gene has CDR1 SGHTA and CDR2 FQGNSA. CDR3 loop: CASSLRGQGKGGYTF. Written as DNA, the CDR3 is TGTGCCAGCAGCTTAAGGGGACAGGGGAAGGGTGGCTACACCTTC.

The chain links TRBV19 to TRBJ2-2; 7 positions agree with TRBD1. The germline CDR1 and CDR2 sequences are LNHDA and SQIVND (reference sequence). V trimming: 5 bases; J trimming: 7 bases; junction bases outside the gene matches: 22. The CDR3 is made up of 19 amino acids. CDR3 region: CASSEQGLSIQLGSGELFF. CDR3 DNA sequence: TGTGCCAGTAGTGAACAGGGGCTCTCAATACAACTCGGTAGCGGGGAGCTGTTTTTT.

V gene TRBV6-4 combines with J gene TRBJ1-2; 7 bases align to TRBD1. V gave up 6 bases and J gave up 8 bases; unmatched junction bases: 9. Germline CDR1 reads MRHNA; CDR2 reads SNTAGT. The CDR3 has 13 residues. The DNA for the CDR3 is TGTGCCAGCAGGAGGACAGGATACGAGGGCTACACCTTC. Encoded protein: CASRRTGYEGYTF.

The gene calls are TRBV4-1 and TRBJ2-3, with D possibly TRBD2 on 7 matching bases. CDR1 MGHRA and CDR2 YSYEKL come from the germline V gene. The CDR3 totals 18 residues. V was trimmed by 0 bases and J by 0 bases, leaving 16 bases between them. This CDR3 is CASSQDGSGTPSTDTQYF. The CDR3 nucleotides read TGCGCCAGCAGCCAAGACGGAAGCGGGACACCAAGCACAGATACGCAGTATTTT.

CDR3 protein: CASSLVGQGITEAFF. For the CDR3, the DNA is TGTGCCAGCAGCTTGGTGGGACAGGGTATCACTGAAGCTTTCTTT. V usage is TRBV5-6 and J usage is TRBJ1-1, with 9 bases that match TRBD1. Germline CDR1 reads SGHDT; CDR2 reads YYEEEE. Unmatched junction bases numbered 4, after V lost 0 bases and J lost 4 bases. The CDR3 totals 15 residues. The entire variable domain, with the rest obtained from reference TRBV5-6 and TRBJ1-1, is as follows: DAGVTQSPTHLIKTRGQQVTLRCSPKSGHDTVSWYQQALGQGPQFIFQYYEEEERQRGNFPDRFSGHQFPNYSSELNVNALLLGDSALYLCASSLVGQGITEAFFGQGTRLTVV.

This chain connects TRBV10-3 to TRBJ1-5, with a tentative D call TRBD1 (6 bases). V gave up 5 bases and J gave up 6 bases, with 11 bases separating them. This CDR3 region has 13 residues. Germline V lookup: CDR1 ENHRY, CDR2 SYGVKD. The CDR3 DNA follows: TGTGCCATCAGTCAGGGGATCAGTCAGCCCCAGCATTTT. Protein product: CAISQGISQPQHF.

This clone occurred once. The chain combines TRBV30 with TRBJ1-2; D gene uncertain. This CDR3 comprises 13 residues. V lost 0 bases, J lost 4 bases, and 9 bases lay in between. In germline, CDR1 is GTSNPN, CDR2 SVGIG (reference sequence). In nucleotides, the CDR3 is TGTGCCTGGAGTGTAACGTCCCCCTATGGCTACACCTTC. Protein: CAWSVTSPYGYTF.

The chain uses TRBV19 and TRBJ1-1; 9 nucleotides align to TRBD1. V trimming: 5 bases; J trimming: 2 bases; junction bases outside the gene matches: 6. CDR3 size: 15 residues. Germline lookup yields CDR1 LNHDA and CDR2 SQIVND (reference sequence). This chain's CDR3 is CASSLRQGENTEAFF. The CDR3, as DNA: TGTGCCAGTAGTCTTCGACAGGGGGAAAACACTGAAGCTTTCTTT.

This sequence joins TRBV30 and TRBJ1-6; D not certain. V was clipped by 1 base and J by 12 bases, with 10 bases between them. There are 12 residues in the CDR3. Per the germline V gene, CDR1 is GTSNPN and CDR2 is SVGIG (reference sequence). The CDR3 nucleotides are TGTGCCTGGAGTGATGTCGGGGAACCCCTCCACTTT. Translating it yields CAWSDVGEPLHF.

The V and J genes are TRBV5-1 and TRBJ2-5; 10 bases are shared with TRBD1. The J segment lost 5 bases and the V segment lost 0 bases, leaving 7 bases of the junction unmatched. The CDR3 length is 16 residues. Per germline, CDR1 SGHRS and CDR2 YFSETQ. The CDR3 nucleotides read TGCGCCAGCAGCTTGGCCGACAGGGGGCCATGGGAGACCCAGTACTTC. Translation gives CASSLADRGPWETQYF.

This clone appeared a single time. The J gene is TRBJ2-2, the V gene TRBV7-9; D is ambiguous. Germline CDR1 SEHNR, CDR2 FQNEAQ (reference sequence). Trimming took 1 base from V and 5 from J, leaving 11 bases between them. The CDR3 is made up of 15 amino acids. The CDR3 DNA sequence: TGTGCCAGCAGCTTAGGGGATACATCAACCGGGGAGCTGTTTTTT. Residues: CASSLGDTSTGELFF.

The rearrangement links TRBV6-6 to TRBJ2-1; no firm D call. This CDR3 region has 14 residues. Germline V gives CDR1 MNHNY, CDR2 SVGAGI (reference sequence). V was trimmed by 0 bases and J by 5 bases, leaving 8 bases between them. CDR3 residues: CASSYSTLNNEQFF. Written as DNA, the CDR3 is TGTGCCAGCAGTTACTCGACGCTTAACAATGAGCAGTTCTTC.

The rearrangement uses TRBV10-3 and TRBJ2-3; tentative D call: TRBD2 (6 bases). The germline V gene has CDR1 ENHRY and CDR2 SYGVKD. V was cut by 6 bases and J by 2 bases, with 15 bases left in between. The CDR3 loop spans 15 amino acids. The DNA for the CDR3 is TGTGCCATCAGGGGCCGGGCGGGGATCACAGATACGCAGTATTTT. Amino acid sequence: CAIRGRAGITDTQYF.

The V and J genes are TRBV4-2 and TRBJ2-1, with 8 positions matching TRBD2. The germline CDR1 and CDR2 sequences are LGHNA and YNFKEQ. The J segment lost 12 bases and the V segment lost 4 bases, leaving 8 bases of the junction unmatched. The CDR3 sequence is 13 residues long. The chain's CDR3 is CASSRLSGGGQFF. The DNA for the CDR3 is TGTGCCAGCAGCCGACTGAGCGGGGGAGGGCAGTTCTTC.

The genes are TRBV30 and TRBJ1-1; tentatively, D is TRBD1 (6 bases). This CDR3 comprises 12 residues. Trimming left V 2 bases short and J 10 bases short, with 14 bases between. Germline lookup yields CDR1 GTSNPN and CDR2 SVGIG (reference sequence). CDR3 residues: CAWSLTGARAFF. The CDR3 DNA follows: TGTGCCTGGAGTCTGACGGGGGCTCGAGCTTTCTTT.

This clone was observed a single time. The chain carries TRBV7-9 and TRBJ1-2; D might be TRBD1 (5 bases). The germline gives CDR1 SEHNR, CDR2 FQNEAQ (reference sequence). The germline V and J ends were trimmed by 0 bases and 7 bases, with 15 bases remaining between them. The CDR3 is made up of 15 amino acids. CDR3 sequence (DNA): TGTGCCAGCAGCTTAGCCGGGACCCCGAGGACTGGCTACACCTTC. Translating it yields CASSLAGTPRTGYTF.

A single count supports this clone. The chain carries TRBV27 and TRBJ2-7; the match to TRBD1 covers 11 bases. V was pared by 6 bases and J by 4 bases, with 5 bases of the junction left unmatched. Germline-derived CDR1 and CDR2 are MNHEY and SMNVEV (reference sequence). The CDR3 is made up of 14 amino acids. CDR3 DNA sequence: TGTGCCAGCAGCCGGACAGGGGGCGAATACGAGCAGTACTTC. Translating it yields CASSRTGGEYEQYF.

The chain uses TRBV2 and TRBJ2-4, with a tentative D call TRBD2 (5 bases). The CDR3 length is 16 residues. The V and J ends lost 5 bases and 0 bases respectively, with 14 bases between them. Germline CDR1 and CDR2: SNHLY and FYNNEI. In DNA, the CDR3 is TGTGCCAGCAGTCCCGGACTTACCATAGCCAAAAACATTCAGTACTTC. Translation gives CASSPGLTIAKNIQYF.

J is TRBJ2-2 and V is TRBV4-1; 9 bases align to TRBD2. The CDR3 has 17 residues. Trimming took 0 bases from V and 4 from J; bases not matched to a gene: 6. Germline values: CDR1 MGHRA, CDR2 YSYEKL. The CDR3 DNA follows: TGCGCCAGCAGCCAAGAAGTCCCTAGCGGGGCCACCGGGGAGCTGTTTTTT. It encodes CASSQEVPSGATGELFF.

V usage is TRBV28 and J usage is TRBJ2-3; D is ambiguous. The CDR3 spans 14 residues. The germline V gene encodes CDR1 MDHEN and CDR2 SYDVKM. V was cut by 3 bases and J by 2 bases, with 9 bases left in between. CDR3 sequence (DNA): TGTGCCAGCAGTTTGGCCAGTCACACAGATACGCAGTATTTT. This encodes CASSLASHTDTQYF.

CDR3 amino acids: CASSAVSTGNTIYF. The CDR3 bases are TGTGCCAGCAGCGCGGTGTCCACTGGAAACACCATATATTTT. This chain connects TRBV2 to TRBJ1-3, with D unresolved. CDR1 is SNHLY and CDR2 is FYNNEI in the germline V gene. This CDR3 spans 14 amino acids. With 6 bases removed from V and 2 bases from J, the gap between germline ends came to 11 bases.

The chain is built from TRBV2 and TRBJ1-1; 7 bases map to TRBD1. This CDR3 has 15 amino acids. V lost 4 bases and J lost 5; bases outside the gene matches: 10. Germline CDR1 is SNHLY and CDR2 is FYNNEI. CDR3 bases: TGTGCCAGCAGTGGTACAGGGGCCCCGGGGACTGAAGCTTTCTTT. Protein: CASSGTGAPGTEAFF.

In the case of this clone: At one end, the junction sequence differs from germline, possibly due to a read error. The chain couples TRBV29-1 to TRBJ1-1, with D perhaps TRBD1 (5 bases). The CDR3 totals 14 residues. Per the germline V gene, CDR1 is SQVTM and CDR2 is ANQGSEA. DNA for the CDR3: TGCAGCGCTGAATACGGAGAGGGGCCCACTGAAGCTTTCTTT. Residues: CSAEYGEGPTEAFF.

This chain connects TRBV30 to TRBJ2-3; TRBD1 aligns across 11 bases. The length of the CDR3 is 15 residues. Losses at the gene ends were 0 bases for V and 6 bases for J; bases not matched to a gene: 5. Germline assignment: CDR1 GTSNPN and CDR2 SVGIG (reference sequence). CDR3 bases: TGTGCCTGGAGTGTAAAGGGACAGGGGGGGGATACGCAGTATTTT. It codes for CAWSVKGQGGDTQYF.

The chain joins TRBV6-4 to TRBJ2-1, with a tentative D call TRBD2 (6 bases). CDR3 length: 16 amino acids. The V and J ends lost 5 bases and 4 bases respectively, with 18 bases between them. CDR1 MRHNA and CDR2 SNTAGT come from the germline V gene. The CDR3 coding sequence is TGTGCCAGCAGTTCTCGCTCGGGACTTAGATACAATGAGCAGTTCTTC. It is translated as CASSSRSGLRYNEQFF.

The rearrangement joins TRBV5-1 to TRBJ2-3; D remains unclear. CDR3 length equals 14 residues. Germline CDR1 reads SGHRS; CDR2 reads YFSETQ. The V gene lost 0 bases and the J gene lost 3 bases, with 8 bases spanning the gap. The CDR3 DNA sequence: TGCGCCAGCAGCTTGGCTGATACAACAGATACGCAGTATTTT. Translating gives CASSLADTTDTQYF.

The chain recombines TRBV10-1 with TRBJ2-7; D unclear. This CDR3 is built from 15 residues. Trimming cost V 0 bases and J 4 bases, with 13 bases left between them. Germline V gene lookup returns CDR1 WNHNN and CDR2 SYGVQD (reference sequence). In DNA form, the CDR3 reads TGCGCCAGCAGTGAGTCATCGGCCTTCGGGTACGAGCAGTACTTC. Its translation: CASSESSAFGYEQYF.

The chain joins TRBV30 to TRBJ1-5; TRBD1 might be the D (6 bases). The CDR3 extends over 13 amino acids. CDR1 is GTSNPN, CDR2 SVGIG, per germline (reference sequence). V lost 2 bases to trimming and J lost 5 bases, with 10 bases between them. CDR3 in DNA: TGTGCCTGGAGTAGGGACACTGATCAGCCCCAGCATTTT. It yields the protein CAWSRDTDQPQHF.